This T cell receptor (beta chain) stems from a study of shared clonotypes between healthy human individuals. Study details: Each donor had three CD4 naive, three CD4 memory, two CD8 naive and one CD8 memory plate.

As originally analysed: ImmunoSEQ gave junction-only sequences without quality scores, so filtering differed. The data were produced by immunoSEQ multiplex PCR, yet TCRdb's version contains in-frame clones alone and is incomplete. D and trimming come from the DNA, and the V and J calls and clone size come from that table. The table lists roughly 2 million clones, roughly 95% of them singletons. About this clone itself: Its specificity is not known.

Trimming removed 5 bases from V and 2 bases from J; junction bases left unmatched: 6. CDR1 SEHNR and CDR2 FQNEAQ come from the germline V gene (reference sequence). CDR3 length: 15 amino acids. The study, taken as a whole, reports: Represented genetic and exposure-history diversity was restricted by having few donors.

The chain is built from TRBV7-9 and TRBJ1-1; 9 bases are a match to TRBD1. Sequencing was carried out using naive CD4+ T cells sorted from blood. Subset meaning: CD45RA+ positively selected. This TCR came from a man aged 18 to 29 in good health. CDR3 sequence (DNA): TGTGCCAGCAGCAAAGATACAGGGGGCAACACTGAAGCTTTCTTT. Protein: CASSKDTGGNTEAFF.